This TCR beta chain appears in the sequencing data of a study of T cell responses to AZD1222 COVID-19 vaccine. The study's findings and limits: The study identified only six AZD1222 recipients as seropositive at baseline. Spike-specific TCR depth and breadth grew after two AZD1222 doses.

The assay was immunoSEQ multiplex PCR, and TCRdb's table has in-frame clones only and misses some. The sample shows some 92,000 clones, about nine tenths of them seen only once. A word on this clone: What it binds is not known.

This CDR3 spans 15 amino acids. V dropped 4 bases and J dropped 3; count of bases not matched to a gene: 8. Germline V CDR1 and CDR2: MNHEY, SVGEGT. This specimen was peripheral blood, taken on day 0 of AZD1222 vaccination. This TCR was sampled from an adult in good health. This chain joins TRBV6-2 or TRBV6-3 and TRBJ2-7, with 8 nucleotides matching TRBD2. CDR3 amino acids: CASSSPAGVGYEQYF. The CDR3 DNA sequence: TGTGCCAGCAGTTCCCCAGCGGGAGTGGGCTACGAGCAGTACTTC.